One and the same sample provided the 7 T cell receptor beta chains below, sequenced in a study of Ad26.COV2.S vaccination and SARS-CoV-2 variants. Some clones are missing from TCRdb's copy, which holds only in-frame ones; the method was immunoSEQ multiplex PCR. Of more than 300,000 clones detected, around 84% appear once; the ten largest clones hold 1.5% to 2.5%. Sample treatment: some 20 received Ad26.COV2.S at low or high dose, single or two shots; five or six received placebo; per-sample allocation not given. After the first vaccine or placebo injection, samples were drawn on day 63. The material was peripheral blood, obtained in a trial of Ad26.COV2.S vaccine versus placebo. These receptors all come from a person aged 18 to 59 who received the Ad26.COV2.S COVID-19 vaccine or a placebo.

This chain uses TRBV15 with TRBJ1-1; maybe TRBD1 (5 bases). V was shortened by 5 bases and J by 8 bases, with 12 bases between the two germline ends. CDR1 is LNHNV and CDR2 is YYDKDF in the germline V gene (reference sequence). This CDR3 comprises 12 residues. The CDR3 coding sequence is TGTGCCACCAGCCGTCACACAGGAGAAGCTTTCTTT. Residues: CATSRHTGEAFF.

This clone was seen a handful of times. This chain joins TRBV30 and TRBJ1-1; a possible D gene is TRBD1 (6 bases). CDR1 is GTSNPN and CDR2 is SVGIG in the germline V gene (reference sequence). The ends were cut back, 4 bases at V and 5 bases at J, with 17 bases in the middle. The CDR3 runs to 14 residues. DNA for the CDR3: TGTGCCTGGACCCTCGCTAACAGGGATACTGAAGCTTTCTTT. As protein: CAWTLANRDTEAFF.

This clone has a handful of counts. The chain carries TRBV6-6 and TRBJ1-3; no clear D. CDR1 is MNHNY and CDR2 is SVGAGI in the germline V gene (reference sequence). Trimming took off 6 bases at V and 4 bases at J, with 10 bases between the two ends. This CDR3 comprises 13 residues. In DNA form, the CDR3 reads TGTGCCAGCAGCCCGAATCCAGGAAACACCATATATTTT. Translating it yields CASSPNPGNTIYF.

The chain recombines TRBV5-6 with TRBJ2-5; D is unresolved. CDR1 is SGHDT and CDR2 is YYEEEE in the germline V gene. Trimming took 4 bases from V and 4 from J, leaving 11 bases between them. The CDR3 contains 13 residues. This chain's CDR3 is CASSPVKGETQYF. The CDR3 DNA sequence: TGTGCCAGCAGCCCAGTCAAGGGAGAGACCCAGTACTTC.

This chain uses TRBV7-9 with TRBJ1-2, with D uncertain. This CDR3 spans 15 amino acids. V was clipped by 4 bases and J by 2 bases, with 14 bases between them. Per germline, CDR1 SEHNR and CDR2 FQNEAQ (reference sequence). The CDR3 coding sequence is TGTGCCAGCAGCTCCACCTTAACAGTGAACTATGGCTACACCTTC. It codes for CASSSTLTVNYGYTF. Combining the CDR3 with reference TRBV7-9 and TRBJ1-2 gives the whole variable domain DTGVSQNPRHKITKRGQNVTFRCDPISEHNRLYWYRQTLGQGPEFLTYFQNEAQLEKSRLLSDRFSAERPKGSFSTLEIQRTEQGDSAMYLCASSSTLTVNYGYTFGSGTRLTVV.

CDR3 loop: CASSLLPGNTIYF. The CDR3 DNA sequence: TGTGCCAGCAGTTTACTGCCTGGAAACACCATATATTTT. V is TRBV27 and J is TRBJ1-3; D call uncertain. The CDR3 is 13 amino acids. The V end was cut by 2 bases, the J end by 2 bases, with 4 bases between. Germline values: CDR1 MNHEY, CDR2 SMNVEV (reference sequence).

This chain links TRBV5-4 with TRBJ1-2, with D possibly matching TRBD1 (5 bases). The CDR3 consists of 14 residues. CDR1 and CDR2 (germline): SGHNT, YYREEE (reference sequence). Deletions cut 2 bases from V and 2 bases from J, with 10 bases between. In DNA form, the CDR3 reads TGTGCCAGCAGCTTACAGGTATCGAACTATGGCTACACCTTC. Residues: CASSLQVSNYGYTF. The full variable domain, with the rest looked up from reference TRBV5-4 and TRBJ1-2, is ETGVTQSPTHLIKTRGQQVTLRCSSQSGHNTVSWYQQALGQGPQFIFQYYREEENGRGNFPPRFSGLQFPNYSSELNVNALELDDSALYLCASSLQVSNYGYTFGSGTRLTVV.